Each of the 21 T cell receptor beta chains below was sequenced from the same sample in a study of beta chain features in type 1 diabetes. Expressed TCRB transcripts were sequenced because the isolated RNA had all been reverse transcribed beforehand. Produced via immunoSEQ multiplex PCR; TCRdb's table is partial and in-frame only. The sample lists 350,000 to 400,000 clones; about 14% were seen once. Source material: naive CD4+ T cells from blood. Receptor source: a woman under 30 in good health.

CDR3 bases: TGTGCCAGCAGCGCCGGGACTAGCCAGTCCTACAATGAGCAGTTCTTC. It is translated as CASSAGTSQSYNEQFF. The V call is TRBV9, the J call TRBJ2-1; TRBD2 aligns across 9 bases. V lost 3 bases to trimming and J lost 1 base; unmatched junction nucleotides: 5. Germline V gives CDR1 SGDLS, CDR2 YYNGEE. CDR3 length equals 16 residues.

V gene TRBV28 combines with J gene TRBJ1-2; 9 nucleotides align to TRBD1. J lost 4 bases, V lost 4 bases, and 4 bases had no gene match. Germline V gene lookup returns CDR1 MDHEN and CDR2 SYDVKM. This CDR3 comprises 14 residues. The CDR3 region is CASSWTGEAYGYTF. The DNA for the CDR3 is TGTGCCAGCAGTTGGACAGGGGAGGCCTATGGCTACACCTTC.

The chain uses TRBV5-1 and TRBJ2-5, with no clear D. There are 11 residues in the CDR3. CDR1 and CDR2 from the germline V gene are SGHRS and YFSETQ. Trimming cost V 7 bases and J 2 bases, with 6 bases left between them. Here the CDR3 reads CASLEQETQYF. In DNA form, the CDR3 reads TGCGCCAGCCTCGAGCAAGAGACCCAGTACTTC.

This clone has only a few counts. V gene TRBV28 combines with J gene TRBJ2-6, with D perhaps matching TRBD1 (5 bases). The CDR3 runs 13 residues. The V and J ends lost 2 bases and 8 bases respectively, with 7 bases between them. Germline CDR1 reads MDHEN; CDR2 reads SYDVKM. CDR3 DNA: TGTGCCAGCAGTTTAACAGGTCCCAACGTCCTGACTTTC. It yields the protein CASSLTGPNVLTF.

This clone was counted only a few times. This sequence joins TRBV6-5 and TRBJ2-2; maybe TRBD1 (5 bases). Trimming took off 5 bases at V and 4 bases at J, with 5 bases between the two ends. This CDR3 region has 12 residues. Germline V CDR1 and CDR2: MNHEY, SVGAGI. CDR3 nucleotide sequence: TGTGCCAGCAGTAGGGGCACCGGGGAGCTGTTTTTT. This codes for CASSRGTGELFF.

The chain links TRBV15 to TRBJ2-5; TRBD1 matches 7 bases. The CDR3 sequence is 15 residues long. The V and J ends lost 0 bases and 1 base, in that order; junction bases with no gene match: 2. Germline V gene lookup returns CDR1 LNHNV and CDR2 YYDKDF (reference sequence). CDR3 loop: CATSRDGQVQETQYF. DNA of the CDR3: TGTGCCACCAGCAGAGATGGACAGGTCCAAGAGACCCAGTACTTC. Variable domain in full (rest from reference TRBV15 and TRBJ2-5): DAMVIQNPRYQVTQFGKPVTLSCSQTLNHNVMYWYQQKSSQAPKLLFHYYDKDFNNEADTPDNFQSRRPNTSFCFLDIRSPGLGDTAMYLCATSRDGQVQETQYFGPGTRLLVL.

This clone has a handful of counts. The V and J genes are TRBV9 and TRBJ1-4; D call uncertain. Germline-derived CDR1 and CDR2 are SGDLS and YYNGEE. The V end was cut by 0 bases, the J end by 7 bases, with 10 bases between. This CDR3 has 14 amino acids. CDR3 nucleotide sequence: TGTGCCAGCAGCGTAGGGTCCATCGGTGAAAAACTGTTTTTT. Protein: CASSVGSIGEKLFF.

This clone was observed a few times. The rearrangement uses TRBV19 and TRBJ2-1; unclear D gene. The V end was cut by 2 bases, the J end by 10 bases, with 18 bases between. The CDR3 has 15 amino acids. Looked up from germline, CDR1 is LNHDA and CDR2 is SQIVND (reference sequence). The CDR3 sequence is CASSINRGTVEEQFF. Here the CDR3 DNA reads TGTGCCAGTAGTATAAATAGAGGAACTGTTGAAGAGCAGTTCTTC.

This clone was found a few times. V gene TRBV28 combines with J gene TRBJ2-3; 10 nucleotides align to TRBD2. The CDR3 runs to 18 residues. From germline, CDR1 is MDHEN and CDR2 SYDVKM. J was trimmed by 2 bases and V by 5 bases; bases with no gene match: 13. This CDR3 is CASSPITGLAAYTDTQYF. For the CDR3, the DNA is TGTGCCAGCAGTCCTATTACTGGACTAGCGGCCTACACAGATACGCAGTATTTT.

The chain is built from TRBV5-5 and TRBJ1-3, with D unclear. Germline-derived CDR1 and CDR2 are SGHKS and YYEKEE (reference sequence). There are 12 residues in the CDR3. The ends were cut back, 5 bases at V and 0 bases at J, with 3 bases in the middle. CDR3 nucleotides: TGTGCCAGCAGTTACTCTGGAAACACCATATATTTT. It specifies CASSYSGNTIYF. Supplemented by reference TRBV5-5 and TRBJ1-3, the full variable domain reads DAGVTQSPTHLIKTRGQQVTLRCSPISGHKSVSWYQQVLGQGPQFIFQYYEKEERGRGNFPDRFSARQFPNYSSELNVNALLLGDSALYLCASSYSGNTIYFGEGSWLTVV.

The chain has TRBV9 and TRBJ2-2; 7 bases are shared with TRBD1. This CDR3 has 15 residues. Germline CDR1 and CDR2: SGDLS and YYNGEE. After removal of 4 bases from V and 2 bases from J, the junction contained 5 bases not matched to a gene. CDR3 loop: CASSPRTGNTGELFF. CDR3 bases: TGTGCCAGCAGCCCCCGGACAGGAAACACCGGGGAGCTGTTTTTT.

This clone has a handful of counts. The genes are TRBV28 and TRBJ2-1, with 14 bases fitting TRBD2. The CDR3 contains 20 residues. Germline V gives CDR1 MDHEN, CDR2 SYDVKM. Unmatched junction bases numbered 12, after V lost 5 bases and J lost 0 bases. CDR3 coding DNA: TGTGCCAGCAGTGGGCTGGGACTAGCGGGAGTCTTCAGCTCCTACAATGAGCAGTTCTTC. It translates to CASSGLGLAGVFSSYNEQFF.

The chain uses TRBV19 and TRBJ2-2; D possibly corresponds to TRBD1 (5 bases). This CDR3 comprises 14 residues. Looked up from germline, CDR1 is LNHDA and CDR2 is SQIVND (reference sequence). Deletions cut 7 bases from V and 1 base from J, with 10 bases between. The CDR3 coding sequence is TGTGCCAGTAATAAGGGGCAGAACACCGGGGAGCTGTTTTTT. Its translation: CASNKGQNTGELFF.

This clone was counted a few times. CDR3 amino acids: CASSPDGGIGTQYF. CDR3 coding DNA: TGCGCCAGCAGCCCGGATGGGGGGATCGGGACCCAGTACTTC. The V and J genes are TRBV4-1 and TRBJ2-5, with D maybe TRBD2 (6 bases). Between the trimmed V and J ends, which lost 4 bases and 7 bases, there was a span of 16 bases. This CDR3 contains 14 residues. From germline, CDR1 is MGHRA and CDR2 YSYEKL.

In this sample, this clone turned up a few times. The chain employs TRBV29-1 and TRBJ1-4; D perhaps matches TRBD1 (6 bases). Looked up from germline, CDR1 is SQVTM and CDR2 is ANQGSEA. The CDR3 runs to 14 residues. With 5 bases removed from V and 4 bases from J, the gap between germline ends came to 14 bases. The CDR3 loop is CSVQTDRRNEKLFF. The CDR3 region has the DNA TGCAGCGTTCAGACGGACAGACGTAATGAAAAACTGTTTTTT.

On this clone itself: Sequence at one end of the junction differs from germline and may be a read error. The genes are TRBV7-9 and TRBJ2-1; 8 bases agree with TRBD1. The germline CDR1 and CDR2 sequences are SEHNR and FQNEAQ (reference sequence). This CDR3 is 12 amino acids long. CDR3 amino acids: CASSSQRQGSIF. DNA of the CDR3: TGTGCCAGCAGCTCACAGCGACAGGGGTCGATCTTC.

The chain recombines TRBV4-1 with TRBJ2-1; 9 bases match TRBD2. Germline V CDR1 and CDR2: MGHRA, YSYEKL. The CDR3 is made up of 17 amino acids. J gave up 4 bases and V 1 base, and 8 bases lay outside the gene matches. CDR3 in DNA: TGCGCCAGCAGCCAAGCCAGCGGGAGGAGTCATTACAATGAGCAGTTCTTC. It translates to CASSQASGRSHYNEQFF.

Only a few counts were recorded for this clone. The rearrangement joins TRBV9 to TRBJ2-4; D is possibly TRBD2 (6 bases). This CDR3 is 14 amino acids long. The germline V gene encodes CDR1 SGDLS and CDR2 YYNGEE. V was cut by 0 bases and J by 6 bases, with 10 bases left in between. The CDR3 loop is CASSVGNSGNIQYF. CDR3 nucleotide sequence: TGTGCCAGCAGCGTAGGAAATAGCGGAAACATTCAGTACTTC. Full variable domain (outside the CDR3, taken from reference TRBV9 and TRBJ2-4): DSGVTQTPKHLITATGQRVTLRCSPRSGDLSVYWYQQSLDQGLQFLIQYYNGEERAKGNILERFSAQQFPDLHSELNLSSLELGDSALYFCASSVGNSGNIQYFGAGTRLSVL.

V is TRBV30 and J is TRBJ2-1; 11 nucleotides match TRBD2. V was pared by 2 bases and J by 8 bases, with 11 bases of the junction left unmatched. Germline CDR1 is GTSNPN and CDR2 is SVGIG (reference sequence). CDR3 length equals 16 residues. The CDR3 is CAWSLSIAGGGDEQFF. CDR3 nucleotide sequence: TGTGCCTGGAGTCTCTCAATAGCGGGAGGGGGGGATGAGCAGTTCTTC.

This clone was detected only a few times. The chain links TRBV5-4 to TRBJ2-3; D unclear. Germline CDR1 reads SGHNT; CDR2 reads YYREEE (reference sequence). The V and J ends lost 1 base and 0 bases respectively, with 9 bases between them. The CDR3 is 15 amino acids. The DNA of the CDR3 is TGTGCCAGCAGCTTGAGCCACCCGAGCACAGATACGCAGTATTTT. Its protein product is CASSLSHPSTDTQYF. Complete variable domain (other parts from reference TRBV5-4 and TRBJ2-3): ETGVTQSPTHLIKTRGQQVTLRCSSQSGHNTVSWYQQALGQGPQFIFQYYREEENGRGNFPPRFSGLQFPNYSSELNVNALELDDSALYLCASSLSHPSTDTQYFGPGTRLTVL.

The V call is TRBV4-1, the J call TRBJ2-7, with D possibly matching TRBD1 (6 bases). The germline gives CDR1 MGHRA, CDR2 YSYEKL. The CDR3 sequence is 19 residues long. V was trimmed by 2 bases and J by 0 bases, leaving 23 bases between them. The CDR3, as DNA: TGCGCCAGCAGCCAATCTAGTAGGGACCAAACAGGGATCTCCTACGAGCAGTACTTC. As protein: CASSQSSRDQTGISYEQYF.